Following are 12 T cell receptor beta chains from one sample sequenced in a study of cytomegalovirus exposure and HLA in healthy donors. PCR involved 60 Vbeta and 13 Jbeta primers. Measured with immunoSEQ multiplex PCR; TCRdb has only the in-frame clones, and not every one. Among about 120,000 clones listed, roughly 83% were seen once. Sequenced material: PBMCs. These receptors all come from a man between 18 and 35 years old in good health and CMV-seronegative.

The gene calls are TRBV18 and TRBJ2-1, with 13 positions matching TRBD2. Trimming took 2 bases from V and 9 from J; bases not matched to a gene: 7. The CDR3 extends over 16 amino acids. Germline V lookup: CDR1 KGHSH, CDR2 LQKENI. The CDR3 loop is CASSPGTSGTYGEQFF. The CDR3 bases are TGTGCCAGCTCACCAGGGACTAGCGGGACTTACGGTGAGCAGTTCTTC.

The rearrangement joins TRBV13 to TRBJ2-3; 7 bases align to TRBD2. V lost 5 bases, J lost 5 bases, and 7 bases stayed unmatched. Looked up from germline, CDR1 is PRHDT and CDR2 is FYEKMQ (reference sequence). The CDR3 length is 14 residues. CDR3 DNA: TGTGCCAGCAGCCGGAGCGGGATCGTAGATACGCAGTATTTT. The encoded protein is CASSRSGIVDTQYF. The complete variable domain, with remaining parts taken from reference TRBV13 and TRBJ2-3, reads AAGVIQSPRHLIKEKRETATLKCYPIPRHDTVYWYQQGPGQDPQFLISFYEKMQSDKGSIPDRFSAQQFSDYHSELNMSSLELGDSALYFCASSRSGIVDTQYFGPGTRLTVL.

The V call is TRBV7-2, the J call TRBJ1-5; a weak D match, TRBD1 (5 bases). The V and J ends lost 5 bases and 7 bases respectively, with 12 bases between them. The V gene's germline CDR1 is SGHTA and CDR2 FQGNSA. The CDR3 consists of 13 residues. This CDR3 is CASSPQTVQPQHF. For the CDR3, the DNA is TGTGCCAGCAGCCCCCAGACAGTACAGCCCCAGCATTTT. The full variable domain, its missing parts supplied by reference TRBV7-2 and TRBJ1-5, is GAGVSQSPSNKVTEKGKDVELRCDPISGHTALYWYRQSLGQGLEFLIYFQGNSAPDKSGLPSDRFSAERTGGSVSTLTIQRTQQEDSAVYLCASSPQTVQPQHFGDGTRLSIL.

In its sample, this clone was seen a few times. The chain combines TRBV28 with TRBJ2-7, with 8 nucleotides matching TRBD1. The length of the CDR3 is 19 residues. V was pared by 6 bases and J by 3 bases, with 22 bases of the junction left unmatched. Germline lookup yields CDR1 MDHEN and CDR2 SYDVKM. This chain's CDR3 is CASSYPYQLDRGQDYEQYF. CDR3 sequence (DNA): TGTGCCAGCAGCTACCCGTACCAATTAGACAGGGGACAGGACTACGAGCAGTACTTC.

This chain links TRBV19 with TRBJ2-2; the D gene is possibly TRBD2 (6 bases). V lost 9 bases to trimming and J lost 5 bases, with 19 bases between them. Germline CDR1 LNHDA, CDR2 SQIVND (reference sequence). CDR3 size: 15 residues. The CDR3 loop reads CASTNPLGGTGELFF. CDR3 sequence (DNA): TGTGCCAGCACGAACCCCCTGGGGGGAACCGGGGAGCTGTTTTTT.

V and J are TRBV19 and TRBJ2-1; 13 bases agree with TRBD2. V dropped 5 bases and J dropped 0; count of bases not matched to a gene: 10. CDR3 size: 19 residues. Germline CDR1 is LNHDA and CDR2 is SQIVND (reference sequence). CDR3 loop: CASSPRLAGGFSSYNEQFF. Here the CDR3 DNA reads TGTGCCAGTAGTCCAAGACTAGCGGGAGGCTTTAGCTCCTACAATGAGCAGTTCTTC.

The chain recombines TRBV5-1 with TRBJ2-5, with 9 bases identical to TRBD2. The J call may not be correct, given that the DNA end is closer to TRBJ2-7. Per the germline V gene, CDR1 is SGHRS and CDR2 is YFSETQ. The CDR3 sequence is 17 residues long. CDR3 in amino acids: CASSLIERLAGNYEQYF. For the CDR3, the DNA is TGCGCCAGCAGCTTGATAGAGAGGCTAGCGGGGAACTACGAGCAGTACTTC.

The genes are TRBV19 and TRBJ1-5; 7 bases line up with TRBD1. The germline V gene has CDR1 LNHDA and CDR2 SQIVND (reference sequence). CDR3 length: 15 amino acids. J lost 8 bases, V lost 5 bases, and 12 bases had no gene match. The CDR3 DNA reads TGTGCCAGTAGTGCGGGGACAGCCCCCATTGAGCCCCAGCATTTT. Translation gives CASSAGTAPIEPQHF.

The rearrangement links TRBV6-4 to TRBJ2-1; D ambiguous. Between the trimmed V and J ends, which lost 10 bases and 0 bases, there was a span of 19 bases. Per germline, CDR1 MRHNA and CDR2 SNTAGT. The CDR3 has 16 amino acids. The DNA of the CDR3 is TGTGCCAACCTCCCCCTCACTCTACTCTCCTACAATGAGCAGTTCTTC. It encodes CANLPLTLLSYNEQFF.

V and J are TRBV15 and TRBJ1-2; 10 bases agree with TRBD1. J was trimmed by 8 bases and V by 6 bases; bases with no gene match: 9. Germline assignment: CDR1 LNHNV and CDR2 YYDKDF (reference sequence). CDR3 length: 14 amino acids. The CDR3 DNA sequence: TGTGCCACCAGTCCCGACAGGGGGCCATGCGGCTACACCTTC. Residues: CATSPDRGPCGYTF. Using reference TRBV15 and TRBJ1-2 for the parts outside the CDR3, the full variable domain is DAMVIQNPRYQVTQFGKPVTLSCSQTLNHNVMYWYQQKSSQAPKLLFHYYDKDFNNEADTPDNFQSRRPNTSFCFLDIRSPGLGDTAMYLCATSPDRGPCGYTFGSGTRLTVV.

This clone was seen just once. The chain uses TRBV5-1 and TRBJ2-5; 9 bases line up with TRBD2. Trimming at V came to 0 bases and at J to 4 bases, leaving 13 bases not matched to a gene. Germline CDR1 is SGHRS and CDR2 is YFSETQ. CDR3 length: 18 residues. CDR3 sequence (DNA): TGCGCCAGCAGCTTGGCCGTGGGGGTTAGCGGGAGAGGAGAGACCCAGTACTTC. Protein: CASSLAVGVSGRGETQYF.

The chain recombines TRBV7-6 with TRBJ2-3; TRBD1 agrees at 11 bases. This CDR3 comprises 16 residues. V dropped 3 bases and J dropped 4; count of bases not matched to a gene: 6. Germline values: CDR1 SGHVS, CDR2 FNYEAQ. Written as DNA, the CDR3 is TGTGCCAGCAGCTTTGCCGGGACAGGGGGGGCAGATACGCAGTATTTT. Translating gives CASSFAGTGGADTQYF.